A selection of T cell receptor beta chains follows, all from one sample in a study of T cells in Graves' hyperthyroidism and ophthalmopathy. TCRdb independently ran MiXCR on the multiplex PCR reads; one entry per CDR3 protein. Of 250,000 to 350,000 distinct CDR3 sequences listed, approximately 15% are singletons. The sequenced material came from blood. The receptors come from a woman aged 55-69 years with Graves' ophthalmopathy. Both conserved end residues are part of each CDR3. A D gene is named only where the DNA matches it firmly. Size values are once, few and many counts, or a class for expanded clones, and some rows have none.

size	V	J	D	CDR3	DNA
few	TRBV12-3/TRBV12-4	TRBJ1-2	NA	CASSTAPPWGHHSHYGYTF	TGTGCCAGCAGTACCGCCCCACCTTGGGGACACCACTCCCACTATGGCTACACCTTC
NA	TRBV3-1	TRBJ1-6	NA	CASSRDDPFSGPPLHF	TGTGCCAGCAGCCGCGACGATCCATTCTCCGGGCCACCCCTCCACTTT
many	TRBV5-1	TRBJ2-1	TRBD2	CASSLELAGENLYNEQFF	TGCGCCAGCAGCTTGGAACTAGCGGGAGAAAACCTCTACAATGAGCAGTTCTTC
few	TRBV6-1	TRBJ2-7	NA	CASSESRASYEQYF	TGTGCCAGCAGTGAGAGCAGGGCGTCCTACGAGCAGTACTTC
few	TRBV10-3	TRBJ2-3	NA	CAIRRDPTSTDTQYF	TGTGCCATCCGGCGGGACCCTACTAGCACAGATACGCAGTATTTT
many	TRBV6-5	TRBJ1-1	NA	CASSYSTVTEAFF	TGTGCCAGCAGTTACTCGACAGTGACTGAAGCTTTCTTT
NA	TRBV19	TRBJ2-4	TRBD1	CASSKGQGGKNIQYF	TGTGCCAGTAGTAAAGGACAGGGAGGCAAAAACATTCAGTACTTC
few	TRBV19	TRBJ1-2	NA	CASSIDRRGARLYGYTF	TGTGCCAGTAGTATAGATCGACGGGGCGCCCGGCTATATGGCTACACCTTC
many	TRBV28	TRBJ2-7	NA	CASSLGEYEQYF	TGTGCCAGCAGTTTGGGGGAATACGAGCAGTACTTC
once	TRBV7-9	TRBJ1-2	TRBD1	CASSQPGQQWRGYTF	TGTGCCAGCAGCCAACCGGGACAGCAATGGCGTGGCTACACCTTC
NA	TRBV20-1	TRBJ2-1	NA	CSATDESYNEQFF	TGCAGTGCTACGGACGAATCCTACAATGAGCAGTTCTTC
NA	TRBV6-1	TRBJ1-2	TRBD1	CASSVGQLYGYTF	TGTGCCAGCAGTGTGGGACAGCTCTATGGCTACACCTTC
NA	TRBV5-1	TRBJ2-5	NA	CASREDLIKTQYF	TGCGCCAGCAGGGAAGATTTGATAAAGACCCAGTACTTC
many	TRBV20-1	TRBJ1-4	NA	CSARDFTVNEKLFF	TGCAGTGCTAGAGATTTCACTGTTAATGAAAAACTGTTTTTT
NA	TRBV20-1	TRBJ2-1	TRBD2	CSARGTSGGPNEQFF	TGCAGTGCTAGGGGGACTAGCGGGGGCCCTAATGAGCAGTTCTTC
many	TRBV6-1	TRBJ2-5	NA	CASTQAGLGETQYF	TGTGCCAGCACCCAGGCAGGGCTAGGGGAGACCCAGTACTTC
many	TRBV28	TRBJ1-6	NA	CASSLGQISPLHF	TGTGCCAGCAGTCTCGGACAGATTTCACCCCTCCACTTT